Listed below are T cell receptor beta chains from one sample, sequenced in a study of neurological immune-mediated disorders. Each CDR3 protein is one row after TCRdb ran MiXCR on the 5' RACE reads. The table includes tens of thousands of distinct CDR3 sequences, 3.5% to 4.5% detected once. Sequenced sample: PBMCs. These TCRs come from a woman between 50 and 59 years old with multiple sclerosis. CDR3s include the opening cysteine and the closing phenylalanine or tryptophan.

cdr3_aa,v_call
CAISESTASGNTQETQYF,TRBV10-3
CASSQVGTGSETQYF,TRBV14
CSARDLLRGLGLYEQYF,TRBV20-1
CSAGAGGSSYNEQFF,TRBV20-1
CASSPLGAGGISEQYF,TRBV5-1
CASSSLAGGSGGELFF,TRBV5-1
CASSPRGANQPQHF,TRBV9
CASSLAHLANTEAFF,TRBV5-1
CASSVRGLAKNIQYF,TRBV19
CASSLGTATEAFF,TRBV12-3/TRBV12-4
CASSRAAGQGDGYTF,TRBV7-8
CASSSGATQYF,TRBV7-9
CASSLEVEGQPQHF,TRBV5-1
CASSGGQFF,TRBV2
CASSQGDVGDQPQHF,TRBV4-2
CASSQLESSYEQYF,TRBV4-3